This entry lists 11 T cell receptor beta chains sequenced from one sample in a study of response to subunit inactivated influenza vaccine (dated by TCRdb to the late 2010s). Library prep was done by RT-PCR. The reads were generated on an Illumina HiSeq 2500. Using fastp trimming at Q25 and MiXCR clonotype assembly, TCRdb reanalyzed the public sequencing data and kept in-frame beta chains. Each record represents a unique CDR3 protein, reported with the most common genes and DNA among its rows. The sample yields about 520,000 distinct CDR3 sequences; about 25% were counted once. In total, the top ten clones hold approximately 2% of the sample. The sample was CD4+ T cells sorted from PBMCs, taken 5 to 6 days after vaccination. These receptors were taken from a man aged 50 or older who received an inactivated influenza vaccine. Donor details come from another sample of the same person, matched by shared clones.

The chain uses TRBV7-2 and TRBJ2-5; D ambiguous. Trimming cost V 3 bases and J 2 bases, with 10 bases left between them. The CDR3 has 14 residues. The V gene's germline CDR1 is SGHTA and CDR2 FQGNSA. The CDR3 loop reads CASSFGRRQETQYF. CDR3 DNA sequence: TGTGCCAGCAGCTTCGGACGCCGGCAAGAGACCCAGTACTTC.

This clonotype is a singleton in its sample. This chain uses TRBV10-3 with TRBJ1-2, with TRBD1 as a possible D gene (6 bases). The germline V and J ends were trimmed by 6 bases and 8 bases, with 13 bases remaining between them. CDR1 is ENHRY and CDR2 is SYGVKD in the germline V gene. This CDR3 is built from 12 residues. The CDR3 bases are TGTGCCATCAGCCGACAGGTGATCGGCTACACCTTC. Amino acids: CAISRQVIGYTF.

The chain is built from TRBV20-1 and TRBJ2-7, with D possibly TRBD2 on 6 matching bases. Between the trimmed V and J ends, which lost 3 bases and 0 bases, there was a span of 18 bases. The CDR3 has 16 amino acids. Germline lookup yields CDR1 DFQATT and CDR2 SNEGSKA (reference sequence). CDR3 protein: CSASMRGLLSSYEQYF. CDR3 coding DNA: TGCAGTGCTAGCATGCGGGGACTTCTGAGCTCCTACGAGCAGTACTTC.

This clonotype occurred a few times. The CDR3 spells CASTPGSSYNEQFF. CDR3 bases: TGCGCCAGCACCCCGGGGTCCTCCTACAATGAGCAGTTCTTC. The genes are TRBV5-1 and TRBJ2-1; perhaps TRBD2 as D (5 bases). The CDR3 sequence is 14 residues long. Germline values: CDR1 SGHRS, CDR2 YFSETQ. V lost 6 bases to trimming and J lost 0 bases, with 10 bases between them.

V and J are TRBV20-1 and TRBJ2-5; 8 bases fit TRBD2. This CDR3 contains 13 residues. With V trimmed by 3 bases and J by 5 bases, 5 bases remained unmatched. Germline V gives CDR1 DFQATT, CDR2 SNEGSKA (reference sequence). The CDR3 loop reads CSASGRAGETQYF. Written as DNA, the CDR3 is TGCAGTGCTAGCGGGAGGGCCGGTGAGACCCAGTACTTC.

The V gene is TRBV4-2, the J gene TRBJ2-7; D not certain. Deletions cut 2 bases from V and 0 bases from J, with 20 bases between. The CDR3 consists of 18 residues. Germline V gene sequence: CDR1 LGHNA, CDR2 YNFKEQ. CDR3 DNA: TGTGCCAGCAGCCAACATAAGCTCTGGACGGAGAGCTCCTACGAGCAGTACTTC. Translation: CASSQHKLWTESSYEQYF.

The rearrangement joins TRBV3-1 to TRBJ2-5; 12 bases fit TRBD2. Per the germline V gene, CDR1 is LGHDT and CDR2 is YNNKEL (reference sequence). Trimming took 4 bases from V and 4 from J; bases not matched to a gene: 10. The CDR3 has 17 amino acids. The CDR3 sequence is CASSLGRLAGAGETQYF. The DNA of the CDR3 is TGTGCCAGCAGCCTCGGACGACTAGCGGGGGCCGGAGAGACCCAGTACTTC.

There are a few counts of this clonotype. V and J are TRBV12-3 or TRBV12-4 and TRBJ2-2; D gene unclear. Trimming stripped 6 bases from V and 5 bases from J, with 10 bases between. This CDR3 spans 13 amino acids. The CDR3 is CASRSGSTGELFF. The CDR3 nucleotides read TGTGCCAGCAGATCAGGTTCAACCGGGGAGCTGTTTTTT.

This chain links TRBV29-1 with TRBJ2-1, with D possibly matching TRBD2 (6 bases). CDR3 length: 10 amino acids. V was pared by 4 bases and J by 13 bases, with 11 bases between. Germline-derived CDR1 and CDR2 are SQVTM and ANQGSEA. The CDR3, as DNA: TGCAGCGTTGTGATCGGGAGCCAGTTCTTC. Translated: CSVVIGSQFF.

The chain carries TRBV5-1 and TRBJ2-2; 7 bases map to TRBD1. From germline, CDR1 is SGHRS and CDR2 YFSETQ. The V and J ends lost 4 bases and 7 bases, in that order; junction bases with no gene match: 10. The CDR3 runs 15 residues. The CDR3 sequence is CASSMANRQGGELFF. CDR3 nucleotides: TGCGCCAGCAGCATGGCCAACCGACAGGGCGGGGAGCTGTTTTTT. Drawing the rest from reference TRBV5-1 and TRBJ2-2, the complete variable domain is KAGVTQTPRYLIKTRGQQVTLSCSPISGHRSVSWYQQTPGQGLQFLFEYFSETQRNKGNFPGRFSGRQFSNSRSEMNVSTLELGDSALYLCASSMANRQGGELFFGEGSRLTVL.

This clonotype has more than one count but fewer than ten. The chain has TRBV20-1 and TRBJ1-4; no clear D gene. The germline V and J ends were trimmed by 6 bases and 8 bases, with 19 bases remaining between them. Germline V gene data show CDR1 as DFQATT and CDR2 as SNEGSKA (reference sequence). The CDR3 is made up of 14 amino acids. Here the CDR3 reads CSARRLTSNEKLFF. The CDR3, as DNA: TGCAGTGCCAGACGTCTCACGTCCAACGAAAAACTGTTTTTT.